The clone carrying this T cell receptor (beta chain) was seen ten or more times. TCR beta CDR3 regions were amplified from RNA transcripts. First-round RT-PCR of the TCR CDR3 relied on the HTBI primer set. One entry per CDR3 protein results from TCRdb running MiXCR on the multiplex PCR reads. This sample has some 300,000 distinct CDR3 sequences; roughly 13% occur once, and the top ten carry approximately 7.9%. The data were obtained in a study of T cells in Graves' hyperthyroidism and ophthalmopathy. In germline, CDR1 is SGHAT, CDR2 FQNNGV. CDR3 length: 14 amino acids. Trimming at V came to 4 bases and at J to 3 bases, leaving 2 bases not matched to a gene. Fresh 10 ml peripheral blood yielded PBMCs.

Sequenced: blood. The TCR originated in a woman aged 35 to 49 with Graves' hyperthyroidism. This chain joins TRBV11-2 and TRBJ2-7; 11 bases align to TRBD2. CDR3 nucleotides: TGTGCCAGCAGCTCTAGCGGGAGGTTCTACGAGCAGTACTTC. Translated: CASSSSGRFYEQYF.